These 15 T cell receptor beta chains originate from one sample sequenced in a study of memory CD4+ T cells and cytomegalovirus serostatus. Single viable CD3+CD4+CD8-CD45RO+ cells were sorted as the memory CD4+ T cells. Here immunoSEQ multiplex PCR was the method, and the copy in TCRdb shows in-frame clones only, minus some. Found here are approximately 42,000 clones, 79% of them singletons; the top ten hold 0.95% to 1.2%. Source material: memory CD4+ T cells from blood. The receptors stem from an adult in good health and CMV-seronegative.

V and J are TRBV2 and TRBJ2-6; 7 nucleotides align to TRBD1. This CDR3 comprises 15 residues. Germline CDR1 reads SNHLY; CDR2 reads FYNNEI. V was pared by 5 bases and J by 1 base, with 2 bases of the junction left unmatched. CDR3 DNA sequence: TGTGCCAGCAGTCCGACAGGGTCTGGGGCCAACGTCCTGACTTTC. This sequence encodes CASSPTGSGANVLTF.

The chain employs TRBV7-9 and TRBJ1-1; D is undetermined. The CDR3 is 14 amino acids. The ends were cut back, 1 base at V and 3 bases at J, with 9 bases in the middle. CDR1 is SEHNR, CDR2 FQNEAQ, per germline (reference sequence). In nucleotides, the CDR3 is TGTGCCAGCAGCTTAGGGCCCCGGGACACTGAAGCTTTCTTT. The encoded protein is CASSLGPRDTEAFF.

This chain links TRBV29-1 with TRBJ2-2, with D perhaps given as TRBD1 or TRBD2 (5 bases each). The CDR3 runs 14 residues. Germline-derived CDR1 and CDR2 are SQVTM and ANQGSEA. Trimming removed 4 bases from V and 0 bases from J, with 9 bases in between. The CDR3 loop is CSVGEGSNTGELFF. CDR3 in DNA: TGCAGCGTTGGAGAGGGGTCGAACACCGGGGAGCTGTTTTTT.

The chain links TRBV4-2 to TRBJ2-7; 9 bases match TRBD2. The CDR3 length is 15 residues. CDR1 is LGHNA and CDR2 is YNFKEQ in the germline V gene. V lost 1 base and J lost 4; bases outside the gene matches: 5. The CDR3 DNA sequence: TGTGCCAGCAGCCAAGGGACTAGCGATATGTACGAGCAGTACTTC. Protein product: CASSQGTSDMYEQYF.

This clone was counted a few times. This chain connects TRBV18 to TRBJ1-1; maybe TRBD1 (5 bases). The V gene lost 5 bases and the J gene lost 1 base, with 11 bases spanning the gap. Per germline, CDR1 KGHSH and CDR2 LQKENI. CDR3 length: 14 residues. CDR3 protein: CASSSGPKNTEAFF. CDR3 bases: TGTGCCAGCTCATCGGGACCGAAGAACACTGAAGCTTTCTTT. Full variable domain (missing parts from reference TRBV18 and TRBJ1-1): NAGVMQNPRHLVRRRGQEARLRCSPMKGHSHVYWYRQLPEEGLKFMVYLQKENIIDESGMPKERFSAEFPKEGPSILRIQQVVRGDSAAYFCASSSGPKNTEAFFGQGTRLTVV.

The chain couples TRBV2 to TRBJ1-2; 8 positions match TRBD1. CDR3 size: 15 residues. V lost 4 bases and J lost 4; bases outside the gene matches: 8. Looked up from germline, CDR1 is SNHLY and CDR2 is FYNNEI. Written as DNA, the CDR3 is TGTGCCAGCAGTGTCATGGGACAGGCGATCTATGGCTACACCTTC. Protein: CASSVMGQAIYGYTF.

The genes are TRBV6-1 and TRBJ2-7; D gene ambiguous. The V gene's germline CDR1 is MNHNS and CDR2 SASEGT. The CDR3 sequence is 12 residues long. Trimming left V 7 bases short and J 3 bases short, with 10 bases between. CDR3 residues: CASTISIYEQYF. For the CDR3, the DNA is TGTGCCAGCACCATTAGTATCTACGAGCAGTACTTC.

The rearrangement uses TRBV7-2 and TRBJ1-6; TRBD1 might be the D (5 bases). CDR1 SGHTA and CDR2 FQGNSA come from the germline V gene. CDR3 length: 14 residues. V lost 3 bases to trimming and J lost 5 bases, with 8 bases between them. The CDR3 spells CASSFQGNNSPLHF. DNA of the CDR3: TGTGCCAGCAGCTTCCAGGGCAATAATTCACCCCTCCACTTT. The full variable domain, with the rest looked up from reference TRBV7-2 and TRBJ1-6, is GAGVSQSPSNKVTEKGKDVELRCDPISGHTALYWYRQSLGQGLEFLIYFQGNSAPDKSGLPSDRFSAERTGGSVSTLTIQRTQQEDSAVYLCASSFQGNNSPLHFGNGTRLTVT.

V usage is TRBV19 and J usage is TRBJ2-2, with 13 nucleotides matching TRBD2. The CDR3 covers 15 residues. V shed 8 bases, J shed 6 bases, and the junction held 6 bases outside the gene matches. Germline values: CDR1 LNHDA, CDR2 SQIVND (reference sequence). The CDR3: CASGGLAGAPGELFF. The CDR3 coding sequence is TGTGCCAGTGGCGGACTAGCGGGAGCCCCCGGGGAGCTGTTTTTT.

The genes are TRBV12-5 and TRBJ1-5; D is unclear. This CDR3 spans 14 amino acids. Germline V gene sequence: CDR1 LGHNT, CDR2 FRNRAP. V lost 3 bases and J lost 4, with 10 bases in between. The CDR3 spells CASGLVWGNQPQHF. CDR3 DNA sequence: TGTGCTAGTGGTTTAGTGTGGGGAAATCAGCCCCAGCATTTT. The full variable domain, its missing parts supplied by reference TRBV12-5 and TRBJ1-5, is DARVTQTPRHKVTEMGQEVTMRCQPILGHNTVFWYRQTMMQGLELLAYFRNRAPLDDSGMPKDRFSAEMPDATLATLKIQPSEPRDSAVYFCASGLVWGNQPQHFGDGTRLSIL.

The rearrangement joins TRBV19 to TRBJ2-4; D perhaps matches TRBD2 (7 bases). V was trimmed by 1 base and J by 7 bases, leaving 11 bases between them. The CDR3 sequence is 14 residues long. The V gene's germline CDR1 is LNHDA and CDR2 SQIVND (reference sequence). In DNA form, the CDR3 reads TGTGCCAGTAGTATAGGGGCGGGGGCGAACATTCAGTACTTC. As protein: CASSIGAGANIQYF.

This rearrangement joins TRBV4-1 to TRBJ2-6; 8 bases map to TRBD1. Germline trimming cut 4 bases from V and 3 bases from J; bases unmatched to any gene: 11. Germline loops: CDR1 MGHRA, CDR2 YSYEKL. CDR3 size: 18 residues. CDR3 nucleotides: TGCGCCAGCAGCCGAGGACAGGGAATCTTTCTTGGGGCCAACGTCCTGACTTTC. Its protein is CASSRGQGIFLGANVLTF.

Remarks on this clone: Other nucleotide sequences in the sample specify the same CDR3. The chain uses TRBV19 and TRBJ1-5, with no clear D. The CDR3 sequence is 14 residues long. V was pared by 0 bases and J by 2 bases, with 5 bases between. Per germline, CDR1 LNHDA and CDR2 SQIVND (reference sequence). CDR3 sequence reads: CASSIEGGNQPQHF. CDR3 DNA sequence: TGTGCCAGTAGTATAGAAGGAGGCAATCAGCCCCAGCATTTT.

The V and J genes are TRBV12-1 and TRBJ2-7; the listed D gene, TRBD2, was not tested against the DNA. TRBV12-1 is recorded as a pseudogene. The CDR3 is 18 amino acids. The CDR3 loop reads CASVRTSGSLTGSYEQYF. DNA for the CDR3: TGTGCCAGCGTTCGGACTAGCGGGAGTTTGACGGGCTCCTACGAGCAGTACTTC.

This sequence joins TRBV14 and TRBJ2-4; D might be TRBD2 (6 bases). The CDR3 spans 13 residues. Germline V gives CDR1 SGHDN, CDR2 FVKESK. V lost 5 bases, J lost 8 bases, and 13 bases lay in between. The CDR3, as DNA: TGTGCCAGCAGCTATAACCGGAGGGACATTCAGTACTTC. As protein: CASSYNRRDIQYF.